One sample yielded the 12 T cell receptor beta chains listed below, sequenced in a study of blood T cell repertoires in COVID-19. Repertoires were generated with immunoSEQ multiplex PCR, while TCRdb's copy carries only in-frame clones and drops some. The sample records about 130,000 clones, approximately 86% being singletons. Sequenced: peripheral blood. The source is a woman aged 70-85 years with COVID-19, enrolled during active disease.

The chain recombines TRBV2 with TRBJ2-2; no clear D gene. The ends were cut back, 6 bases at V and 6 bases at J, with 8 bases in the middle. Per germline, CDR1 SNHLY and CDR2 FYNNEI. The CDR3 sequence is 12 residues long. The CDR3 DNA sequence: TGTGCCAGCAGATCAACACCCGGGGAGCTGTTTTTT. It encodes CASRSTPGELFF.

This chain uses TRBV7-2 with TRBJ2-5; TRBD2 agrees at 10 bases. The trim removed 0 bases at V and 2 bases at J, leaving 3 bases unmatched. Per germline, CDR1 SGHTA and CDR2 FQGNSA. This CDR3 region has 16 residues. The CDR3 is CASSLAPSGGQETQYF. DNA of the CDR3: TGTGCCAGCAGCTTAGCGCCTAGCGGGGGACAAGAGACCCAGTACTTC.

The chain couples TRBV18 to TRBJ1-1; 9 bases agree with TRBD1. The CDR3 is 13 amino acids. The V segment lost 6 bases and the J segment 4 bases; nucleotides outside the gene matches: 3. Germline loops: CDR1 KGHSH, CDR2 LQKENI. In DNA form, the CDR3 reads TGTGCCAGCTCCCAACAGGGGGCCACTGAAGCTTTCTTT. This encodes CASSQQGATEAFF. Combining the CDR3 with reference TRBV18 and TRBJ1-1 gives the whole variable domain NAGVMQNPRHLVRRRGQEARLRCSPMKGHSHVYWYRQLPEEGLKFMVYLQKENIIDESGMPKERFSAEFPKEGPSILRIQQVVRGDSAAYFCASSQQGATEAFFGQGTRLTVV.

V is TRBV7-8 and J is TRBJ1-1, with a possible D match to TRBD1 (5 bases). The CDR3 is made up of 14 amino acids. CDR1 SGHVS and CDR2 FQNEAQ come from the germline V gene. V shed 5 bases and J shed 1 base, with 11 bases lying between them. The CDR3 protein is CASSRGGSNTEAFF. The CDR3, as DNA: TGTGCCAGCAGCCGCGGGGGGTCGAACACTGAAGCTTTCTTT.

A single count supports this clone. The chain uses TRBV7-9 and TRBJ1-1; possibly TRBD1 for D (6 bases). The CDR3 runs 15 residues. From germline, CDR1 is SEHNR and CDR2 FQNEAQ (reference sequence). V gave up 7 bases and J gave up 0 bases, with 15 bases separating them. The CDR3 sequence is CASNDGTTMNTEAFF. The CDR3 DNA reads TGTGCCAGCAACGACGGGACAACTATGAACACTGAAGCTTTCTTT. Full variable domain (missing parts from reference TRBV7-9 and TRBJ1-1): DTGVSQNPRHKITKRGQNVTFRCDPISEHNRLYWYRQTLGQGPEFLTYFQNEAQLEKSRLLSDRFSAERPKGSFSTLEIQRTEQGDSAMYLCASNDGTTMNTEAFFGQGTRLTVV.

The chain recombines TRBV6-5 with TRBJ1-2; 9 nucleotides match TRBD1. The germline V gene has CDR1 MNHEY and CDR2 SVGAGI. The CDR3 is 13 amino acids. Trimming at V came to 5 bases and at J to 6 bases, leaving 4 bases not matched to a gene. The CDR3 sequence is CASSQQGADGYTF. The CDR3 bases are TGTGCCAGCAGTCAACAGGGGGCGGATGGCTACACCTTC.

The rearrangement uses TRBV3-1 (or the pseudogene TRBV3-2) and TRBJ2-5; 8 bases map to TRBD2. This CDR3 has 15 residues. With 1 base clipped from V and 4 bases from J, the junction kept 5 bases outside the gene matches. Looked up from germline, CDR1 is LGHDT and CDR2 is YNNKEL (reference sequence). CDR3 DNA: TGTGCCAGCAGCCAAGCGGGGGGGCAACGAGAGACCCAGTACTTC. Its translation: CASSQAGGQRETQYF.

V usage is TRBV6-2 or TRBV6-3 and J usage is TRBJ1-2, with D tentatively TRBD1 (6 bases). Trimming left V 6 bases short and J 4 bases short, with 18 bases between. CDR1 is MNHEY and CDR2 is SVGEGT in the germline V gene. The CDR3 spans 15 residues. CDR3 nucleotides: TGTGCCAGCAGCATCGGACAGACGAGCCTCTATGGCTACACCTTC. Encoded protein: CASSIGQTSLYGYTF.

The chain combines TRBV5-4 with TRBJ2-7; TRBD2 aligns across 9 bases. J gave up 1 base and V 3 bases, and 8 bases lay outside the gene matches. Germline V gene data show CDR1 as SGHNT and CDR2 as YYREEE (reference sequence). This CDR3 is built from 16 residues. The CDR3 loop is CASSSVAGAISYEQYF. The CDR3 nucleotides are TGTGCCAGCAGCTCAGTAGCGGGGGCGATATCCTACGAGCAGTACTTC.

This sequence joins TRBV12-3 or TRBV12-4 and TRBJ1-1; D gene ambiguous. Trimming took 1 base from V and 0 from J, leaving 3 bases between them. This CDR3 comprises 13 residues. CDR3 DNA sequence: TGTGCCAGCAGTTTAGGGCTGAACACTGAAGCTTTCTTT. Encoded protein: CASSLGLNTEAFF.

This clone came up a few times. Its ends do not fully match the called genes, so a read error is possible. The chain uses TRBV25-1 and TRBJ1-4; TRBD1 matches 9 bases. This CDR3 spans 12 amino acids. CDR1 MGHDK and CDR2 SYGVNS come from the germline V gene. CDR3 nucleotides: TGTGCCAGCAGGGTACACCGGGACAGGGTACTTTTT. It translates to CASRVHRDRVLF. The full variable domain, completed using reference TRBV25-1 and TRBJ1-4, is EADIYQTPRYLVIGTGKKITLECSQTMGHDKMYWYQQDPGMELHLIHYSYGVNSTEKGDLSSESTVSRIRTEHFPLTLESARPSHTSQYLCASRVHRDRVLFGSGTQLSVL.

CDR3 protein: CAISLGGGNQPQHF. DNA of the CDR3: TGTGCCATATCCTTGGGAGGTGGGAATCAGCCCCAGCATTTT. The chain links TRBV19 to TRBJ1-5; D is unresolved. CDR1 is LNHDA, CDR2 SQIVND, per germline (reference sequence). The V end lost 10 bases, the J end lost 4 bases, and 17 bases lay between the germline ends. This CDR3 contains 14 residues. Based on the CDR3 plus reference TRBV19 and TRBJ1-5, the full variable domain is DGGITQSPKYLFRKEGQNVTLSCEQNLNHDAMYWYRQDPGQGLRLIYYSQIVNDFQKGDIAEGYSVSREKKESFPLTVTSAQKNPTAFYLCAISLGGGNQPQHFGDGTRLSIL.